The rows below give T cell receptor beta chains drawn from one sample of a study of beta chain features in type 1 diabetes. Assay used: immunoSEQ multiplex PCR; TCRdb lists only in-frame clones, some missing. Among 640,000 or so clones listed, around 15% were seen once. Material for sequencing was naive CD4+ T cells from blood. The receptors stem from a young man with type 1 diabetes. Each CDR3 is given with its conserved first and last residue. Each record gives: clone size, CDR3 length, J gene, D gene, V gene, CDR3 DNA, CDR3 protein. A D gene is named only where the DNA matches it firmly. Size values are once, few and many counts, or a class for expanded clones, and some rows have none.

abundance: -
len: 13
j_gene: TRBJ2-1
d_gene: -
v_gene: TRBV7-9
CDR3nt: TGTGCCAGCACCCTAGGGTCCAGCGGCGAGCAGTTCTTC
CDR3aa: CASTLGSSGEQFF

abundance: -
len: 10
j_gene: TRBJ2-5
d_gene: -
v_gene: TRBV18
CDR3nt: TGTGCCAGCGCCGAAGAGACCCAGTACTTC
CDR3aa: CASAEETQYF

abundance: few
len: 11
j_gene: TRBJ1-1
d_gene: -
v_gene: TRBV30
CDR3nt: TGTGCCTGGAGTTTCCAGAGTGAAGCTTTCTTT
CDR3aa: CAWSFQSEAFF

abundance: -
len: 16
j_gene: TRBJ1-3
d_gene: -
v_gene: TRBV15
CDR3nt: TGTGCCACCAGCCCCCGACAGAGCCTCTCTGGAAACACCATATATTTT
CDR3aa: CATSPRQSLSGNTIYF

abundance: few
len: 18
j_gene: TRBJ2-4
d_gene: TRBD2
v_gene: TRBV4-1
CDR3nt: TGCGCCAGCAGCCCGGGACTAGCGGGGGGTTTAGCCAAAAACATTCAGTACTTC
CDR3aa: CASSPGLAGGLAKNIQYF

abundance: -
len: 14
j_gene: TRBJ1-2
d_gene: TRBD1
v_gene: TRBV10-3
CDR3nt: TGTGCCATCAGGGCCGGGACAGGTGCCTATGGCTACACCTTC
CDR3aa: CAIRAGTGAYGYTF

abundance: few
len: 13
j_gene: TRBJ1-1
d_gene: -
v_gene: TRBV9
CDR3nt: TGTGCCAGCAGCGTAGGACCAGAGACCGGGGCTTTCTTT
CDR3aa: CASSVGPETGAFF

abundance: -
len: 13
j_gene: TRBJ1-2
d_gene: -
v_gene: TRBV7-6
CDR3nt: TGTGCCAGCAGTTCGGTCCCCTCGGGTGGCTACACCTTC
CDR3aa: CASSSVPSGGYTF

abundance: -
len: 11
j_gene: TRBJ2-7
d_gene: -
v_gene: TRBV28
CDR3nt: TGTGCCAGCAGTTTACGGAGCGAGCAGTACTTC
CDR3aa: CASSLRSEQYF

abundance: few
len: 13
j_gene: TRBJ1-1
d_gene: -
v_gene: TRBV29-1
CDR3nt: TGCAGCGTTGTAGAGGCGGGAGACACTGAAGCTTTCTTT
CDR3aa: CSVVEAGDTEAFF

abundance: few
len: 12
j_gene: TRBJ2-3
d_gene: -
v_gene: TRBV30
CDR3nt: TGTGCGGCTAGCCGTGACACAGATACGCAGTATTTT
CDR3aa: CAASRDTDTQYF

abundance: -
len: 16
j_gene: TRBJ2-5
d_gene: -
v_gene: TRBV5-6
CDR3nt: TGTGCCAGCAGCCCCGGTGGAAGGGCGGTACAAGAGACCCAGTACTTC
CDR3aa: CASSPGGRAVQETQYF

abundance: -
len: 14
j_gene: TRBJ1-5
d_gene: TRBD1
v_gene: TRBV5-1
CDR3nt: TGCGCCAGCAGCTTGGGACAGGGAGGTCAGCCCCAGCATTTT
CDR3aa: CASSLGQGGQPQHF

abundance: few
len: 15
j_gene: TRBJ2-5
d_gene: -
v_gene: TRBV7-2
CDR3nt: TGTGCCAGCCGTGATACCAGGGGGGCAGGGGAGACCCAGTACTTC
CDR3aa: CASRDTRGAGETQYF

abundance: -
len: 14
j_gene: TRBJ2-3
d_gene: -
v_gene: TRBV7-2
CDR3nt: TGTGCCAGCAGCCCCCTGCTCGGGGCGGATACGCAGTATTTT
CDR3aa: CASSPLLGADTQYF

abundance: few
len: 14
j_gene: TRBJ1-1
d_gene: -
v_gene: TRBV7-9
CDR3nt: TGTGCCAGCAGCTTGGATCCAAAGGGGACTGAAGCTTTCTTT
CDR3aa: CASSLDPKGTEAFF

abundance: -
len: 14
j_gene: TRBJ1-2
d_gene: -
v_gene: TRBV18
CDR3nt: TGTGCCAGCTCACCCGCCAGGGAGGTTTGGGGCTACACCTTC
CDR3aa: CASSPAREVWGYTF

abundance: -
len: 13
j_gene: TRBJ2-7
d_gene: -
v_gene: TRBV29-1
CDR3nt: TGCAGCGTTGAGGGCAGGCGGACCTACGAGCAGTACTTC
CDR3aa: CSVEGRRTYEQYF

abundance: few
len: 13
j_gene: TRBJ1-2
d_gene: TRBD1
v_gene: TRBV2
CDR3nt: TGTGCCAGCAGTGAGAGGACAGGGGGTGGCTACACCTTC
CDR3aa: CASSERTGGGYTF

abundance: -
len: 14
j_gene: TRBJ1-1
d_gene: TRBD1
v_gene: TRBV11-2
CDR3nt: TGTGCCAGCAGCCAGCAGACAGGGCGGACTGAAGCTTTCTTT
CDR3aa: CASSQQTGRTEAFF

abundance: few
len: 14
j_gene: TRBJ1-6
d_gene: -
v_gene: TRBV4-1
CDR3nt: TGCGCCAGCAGCAGGCCACGGCCGGTAACACCCCTCCACTTT
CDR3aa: CASSRPRPVTPLHF

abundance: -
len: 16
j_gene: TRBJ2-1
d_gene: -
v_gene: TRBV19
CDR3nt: TGTGCCAGTAGTTTCTTTCCCGGGACCTTACACAATGAGCAGTTCTTC
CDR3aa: CASSFFPGTLHNEQFF

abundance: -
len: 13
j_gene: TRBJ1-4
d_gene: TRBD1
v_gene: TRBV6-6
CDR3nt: TGTGCCAGCAGCGACAGGGAGAAGGAAAAACTGTTTTTT
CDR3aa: CASSDREKEKLFF

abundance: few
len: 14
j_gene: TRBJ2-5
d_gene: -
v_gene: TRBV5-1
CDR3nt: TGCGCCAGCTTTCCCGGGACGCTGTTTGAGACCCAGTACTTC
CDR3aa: CASFPGTLFETQYF

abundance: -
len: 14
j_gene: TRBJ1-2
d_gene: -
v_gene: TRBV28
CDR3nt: TGTGCCAGCAGGACAGGCCCCGCTCACTATGGCTACACCTTC
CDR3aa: CASRTGPAHYGYTF

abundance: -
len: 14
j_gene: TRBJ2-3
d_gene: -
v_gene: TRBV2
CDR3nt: TGTGCCAGCAGTCGGGGCCAGGGGTCAGATACGCAGTATTTT
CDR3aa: CASSRGQGSDTQYF

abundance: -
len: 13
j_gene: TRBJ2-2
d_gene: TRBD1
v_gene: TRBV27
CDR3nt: TGTGCCAGCAGTACAGGGGGCCCCGGGGAGCTGTTTTTT
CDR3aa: CASSTGGPGELFF

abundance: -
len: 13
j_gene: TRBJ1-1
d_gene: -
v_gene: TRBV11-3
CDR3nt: TGTGCCAGCAGCCCCGGGACACCTACTGAAGCTTTCTTT
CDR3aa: CASSPGTPTEAFF

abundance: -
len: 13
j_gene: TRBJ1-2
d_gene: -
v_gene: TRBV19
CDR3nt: TGTGCCAGTAGTATCCCGACCTCCGGTGGCTACACCTTC
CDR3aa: CASSIPTSGGYTF

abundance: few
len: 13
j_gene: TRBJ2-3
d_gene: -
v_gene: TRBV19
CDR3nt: TGTGCCAGTATGAGGAGTGGGCTAGGAGTAAAGTATTTT
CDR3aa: CASMRSGLGVKYF

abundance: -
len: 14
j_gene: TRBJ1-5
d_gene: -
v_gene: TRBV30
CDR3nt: TGTGCCTGGAGCCCGGGCCCAAATCCGCAGCCCCAGCATTTT
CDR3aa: CAWSPGPNPQPQHF

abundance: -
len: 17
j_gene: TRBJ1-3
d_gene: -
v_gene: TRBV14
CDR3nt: TGTGCCAGCAGCCAAGTTCCCGGGGCGGACTCTGGAAACACCATATATTTT
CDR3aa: CASSQVPGADSGNTIYF

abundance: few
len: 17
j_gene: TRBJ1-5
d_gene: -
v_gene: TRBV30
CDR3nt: TGTGCCTGGAGTTTACATCGGTCAGACAGTAGCAATCAGCCCCAGCATTTT
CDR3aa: CAWSLHRSDSSNQPQHF

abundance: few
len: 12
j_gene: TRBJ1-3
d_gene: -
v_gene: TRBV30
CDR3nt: TGTGCCTGGACTCAGGGAGGAAACACCATATATTTT
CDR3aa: CAWTQGGNTIYF

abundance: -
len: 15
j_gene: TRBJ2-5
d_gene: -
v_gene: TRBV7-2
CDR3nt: TGTGCCAGCAGCTTAGACCGAACTTGGGGCGAGACCCAGTACTTC
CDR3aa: CASSLDRTWGETQYF

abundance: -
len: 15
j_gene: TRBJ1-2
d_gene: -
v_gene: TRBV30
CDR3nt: TGTGCCTGGAGTGTAGGGTACACGAGAATCTATGGCTACACCTTC
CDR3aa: CAWSVGYTRIYGYTF

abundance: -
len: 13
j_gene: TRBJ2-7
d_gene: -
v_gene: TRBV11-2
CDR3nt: TGTGCCAGCAGCTTGGGGGGGCACTACGAGCAGTACTTC
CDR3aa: CASSLGGHYEQYF

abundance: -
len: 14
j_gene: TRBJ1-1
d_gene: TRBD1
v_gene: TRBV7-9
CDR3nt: TGTGCCAGCAGCCCCCAGGGACAGGGGGCTGAAGCTTTCTTT
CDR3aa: CASSPQGQGAEAFF

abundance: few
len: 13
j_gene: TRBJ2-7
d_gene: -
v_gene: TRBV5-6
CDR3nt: TGTGCCAGCAGCTTGTGGGACCCGGGAGAGCAGTACTTC
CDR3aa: CASSLWDPGEQYF

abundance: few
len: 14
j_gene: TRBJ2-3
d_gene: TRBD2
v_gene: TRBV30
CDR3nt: TGTGCCTGGAGTGTTAGCGGGGGCACAGATACGCAGTATTTT
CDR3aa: CAWSVSGGTDTQYF

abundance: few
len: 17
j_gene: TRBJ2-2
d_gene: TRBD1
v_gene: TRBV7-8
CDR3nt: TGTGCCAGCAGCTTAAGGTGGTGGGACAGGGAATCCCGGGAGCTGTTTTTT
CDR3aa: CASSLRWWDRESRELFF

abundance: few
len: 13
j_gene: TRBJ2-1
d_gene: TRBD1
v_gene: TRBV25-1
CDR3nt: TGTGCCAGCAGGTTGAACAGGGGATTTGAGCAGTTCTTC
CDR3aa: CASRLNRGFEQFF

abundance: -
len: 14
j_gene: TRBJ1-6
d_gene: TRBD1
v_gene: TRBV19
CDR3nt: TGTGCCAGTAGTGGCGGACAGGGGTATTCACCCCTCCACTTT
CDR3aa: CASSGGQGYSPLHF

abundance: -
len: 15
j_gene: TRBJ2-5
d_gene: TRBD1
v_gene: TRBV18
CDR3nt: TGTGCCAGCTCACCTTTACAGGGGGCCGGTGAGACCCAGTACTTC
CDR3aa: CASSPLQGAGETQYF

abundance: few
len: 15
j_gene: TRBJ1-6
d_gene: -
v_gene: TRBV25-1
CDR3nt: TGTGCCAGCAGTGAATTGGGCAGGGAGAATTCACCCCTCCACTTT
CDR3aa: CASSELGRENSPLHF